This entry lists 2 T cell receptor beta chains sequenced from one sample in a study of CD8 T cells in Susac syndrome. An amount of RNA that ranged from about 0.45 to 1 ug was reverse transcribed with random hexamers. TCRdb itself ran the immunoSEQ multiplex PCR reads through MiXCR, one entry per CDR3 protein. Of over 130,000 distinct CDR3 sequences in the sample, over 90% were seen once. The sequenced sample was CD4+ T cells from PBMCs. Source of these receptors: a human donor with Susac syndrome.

The CDR3 region is CASSLRTREETQYF. DNA of the CDR3: TGTGCCAGCAGCCTCAGGACTAGGGAAGAGACCCAGTACTTC. J is TRBJ2-5 and V is TRBV7-2; 7 positions agree with TRBD2. V shed 5 bases and J 3 bases; nucleotides not matched to a gene: 6. The CDR3 sequence is 14 residues long. In germline, CDR1 is SGHTA, CDR2 FQGNSA.

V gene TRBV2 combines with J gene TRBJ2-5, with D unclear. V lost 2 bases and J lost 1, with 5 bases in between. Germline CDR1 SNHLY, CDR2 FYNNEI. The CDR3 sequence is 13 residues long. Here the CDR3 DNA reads TGTGCCAGCAGTGAAAGGCGCCAAGAGACCCAGTACTTC. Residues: CASSERRQETQYF.